What follows describes a single T cell receptor beta chain. The CDR3 is 14 amino acids. V gave up 0 bases and J gave up 4 bases; unmatched junction bases: 2. The germline V gene encodes CDR1 SGDLS and CDR2 YYNGEE. This entry is derived from a study of OX40 agonist ivuxolimab in advanced cancers. The protocol was immunoSEQ multiplex PCR, while the TCRdb copy is restricted to in-frame clones and leaves out a portion. In the table there are approximately 77,000 clones, 85% to 95% of which are singletons. The sequence was obtained from an adult with an advanced solid tumor such as melanoma, head and neck, liver or kidney cancer. V is TRBV9 and J is TRBJ2-7; 9 positions agree with TRBD2. The sequencing used CD4+ or CD8+ T cells sorted from blood, collected in a trial of the OX40 agonist ivuxolimab. The CDR3 spells CASSVEAGGYEQYF. The CDR3 DNA is TGTGCCAGCAGCGTAGAAGCGGGGGGTTACGAGCAGTACTTC.